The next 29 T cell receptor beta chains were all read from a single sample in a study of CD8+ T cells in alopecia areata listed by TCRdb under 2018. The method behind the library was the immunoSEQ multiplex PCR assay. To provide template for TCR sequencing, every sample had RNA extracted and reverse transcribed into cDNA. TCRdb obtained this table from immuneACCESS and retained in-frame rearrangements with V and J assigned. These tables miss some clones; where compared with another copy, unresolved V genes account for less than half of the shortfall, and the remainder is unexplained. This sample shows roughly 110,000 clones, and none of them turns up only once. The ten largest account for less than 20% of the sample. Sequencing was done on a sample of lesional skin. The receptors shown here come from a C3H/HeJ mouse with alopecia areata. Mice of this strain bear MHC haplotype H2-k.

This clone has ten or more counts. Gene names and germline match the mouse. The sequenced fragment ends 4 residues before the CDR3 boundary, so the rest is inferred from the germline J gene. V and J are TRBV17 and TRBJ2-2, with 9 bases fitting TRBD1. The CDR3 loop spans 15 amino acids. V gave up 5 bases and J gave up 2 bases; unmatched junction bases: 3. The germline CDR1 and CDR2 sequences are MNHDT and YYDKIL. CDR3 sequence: CASSSGTGNTGQLYF. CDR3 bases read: TGTGCTAGCAGTTCCGGGACAGGGAACACCGGG.

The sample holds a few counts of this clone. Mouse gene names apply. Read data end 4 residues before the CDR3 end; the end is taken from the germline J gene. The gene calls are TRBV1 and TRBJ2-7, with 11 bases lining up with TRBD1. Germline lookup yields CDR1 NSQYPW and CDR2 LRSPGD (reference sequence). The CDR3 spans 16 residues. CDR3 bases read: TGCACCTGCAGTGCAGTGGACAGGGGGCGCGTGAAT. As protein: CTCSAVDRGRVN. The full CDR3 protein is CTCSAVDRGRVNEQYF.

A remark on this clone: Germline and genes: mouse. CDR3 DNA (partial): TGTGCCAGCACCAGGGACAGGGCT. It encodes CASTRDRA. The whole CDR3 protein is CASTRDRAEQFF. The chain uses TRBV19 and TRBJ2-1, with TRBD1 matching over 8 bases. The read finishes 4 residues shy of the CDR3 end, and the germline J gene is used to complete it. Per germline, CDR1 FNHDT and CDR2 SITEND (reference sequence). The CDR3 extends over 12 amino acids.

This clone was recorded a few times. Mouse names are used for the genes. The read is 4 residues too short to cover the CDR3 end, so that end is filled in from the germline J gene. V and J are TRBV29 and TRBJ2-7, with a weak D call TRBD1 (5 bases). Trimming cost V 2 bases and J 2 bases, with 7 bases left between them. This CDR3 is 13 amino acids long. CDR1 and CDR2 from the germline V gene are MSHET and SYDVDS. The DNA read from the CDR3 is TGTGCTAGCAGTTTACAGGGAACCTAT. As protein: CASSLQGTY. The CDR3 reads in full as CASSLQGTYEQYF. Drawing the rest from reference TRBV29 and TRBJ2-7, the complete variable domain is DMKVTQMPRYLIKRMGENVLLECGQDMSHETMYWYRQDPGLGLQLIYISYDVDSNSEGDIPKGYRVSRKKREHFSLILDSAKTNQTSVYFCASSLQGTYEQYFGPGTRLTVL.

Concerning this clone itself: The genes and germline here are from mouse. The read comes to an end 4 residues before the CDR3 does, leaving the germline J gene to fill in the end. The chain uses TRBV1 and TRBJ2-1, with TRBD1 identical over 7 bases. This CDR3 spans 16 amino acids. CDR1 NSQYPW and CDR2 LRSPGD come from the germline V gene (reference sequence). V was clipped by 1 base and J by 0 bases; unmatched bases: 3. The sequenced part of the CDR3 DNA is TGCACCTGCAGTGCAGCACAGGGGAATAACTATGCT. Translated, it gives CTCSAAQGNNYA. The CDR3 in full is CTCSAAQGNNYAEQFF. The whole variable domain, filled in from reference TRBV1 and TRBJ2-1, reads VTLLEQNPRWRLVPRGQAVNLRCILKNSQYPWMSWYQQDLQKQLQWLFTLRSPGDKEVKSLPGADYLATRVTDTELRLQVANMSQGRTLYCTCSAAQGNNYAEQFFGPGTRLTVL.

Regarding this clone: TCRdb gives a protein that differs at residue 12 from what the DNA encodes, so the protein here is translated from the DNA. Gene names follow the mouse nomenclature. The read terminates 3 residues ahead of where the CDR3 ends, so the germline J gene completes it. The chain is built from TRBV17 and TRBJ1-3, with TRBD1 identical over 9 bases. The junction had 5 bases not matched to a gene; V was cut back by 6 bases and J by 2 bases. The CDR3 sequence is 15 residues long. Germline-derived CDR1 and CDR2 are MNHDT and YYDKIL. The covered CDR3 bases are TGTGCTAGCAGAAACAGGGGGCGCACTGGAAATACG. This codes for CASRNRGRTGNT. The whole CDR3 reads CASRNRGRTGNTLYF.

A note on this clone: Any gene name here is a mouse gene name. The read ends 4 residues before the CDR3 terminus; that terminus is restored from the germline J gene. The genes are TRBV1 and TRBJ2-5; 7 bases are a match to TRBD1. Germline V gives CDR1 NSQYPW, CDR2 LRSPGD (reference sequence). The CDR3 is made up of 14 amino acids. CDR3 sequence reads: CTCSADWTGDTQYF. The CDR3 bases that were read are TGCACCTGCAGTGCAGACTGGACAGGAGAC.

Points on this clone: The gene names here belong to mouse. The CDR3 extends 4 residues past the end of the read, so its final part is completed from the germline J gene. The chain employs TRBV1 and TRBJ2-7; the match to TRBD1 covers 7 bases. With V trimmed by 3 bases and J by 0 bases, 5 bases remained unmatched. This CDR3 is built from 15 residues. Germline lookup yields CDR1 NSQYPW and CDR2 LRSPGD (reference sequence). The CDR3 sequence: CTCSALGTVSYEQYF. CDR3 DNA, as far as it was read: TGCACCTGCAGTGCCCTCGGGACAGTCTCCTAT.

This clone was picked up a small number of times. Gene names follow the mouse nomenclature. CDR3 protein: CASSDARDRGDEQYF. Incomplete CDR3 DNA: TGTGCCAGCAGTGATGCTAGGGACAGGGGGGAT. The rearrangement links TRBV13-1 to TRBJ2-7, with 11 bases aligning to TRBD1. The read comes to an end 4 residues before the CDR3 does, leaving the germline J gene to fill in the end. Germline V lookup: CDR1 NSHNY, CDR2 SYGAGN. The CDR3 length is 15 residues.

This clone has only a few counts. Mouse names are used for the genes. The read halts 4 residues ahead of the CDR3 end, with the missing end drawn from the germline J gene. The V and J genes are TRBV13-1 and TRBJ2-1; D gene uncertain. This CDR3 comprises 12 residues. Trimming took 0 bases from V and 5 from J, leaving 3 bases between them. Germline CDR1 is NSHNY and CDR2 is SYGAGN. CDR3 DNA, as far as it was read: TGTGCCAGCAGTGATGCTAATGCT. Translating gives CASSDANA. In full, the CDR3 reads CASSDANAEQFF.

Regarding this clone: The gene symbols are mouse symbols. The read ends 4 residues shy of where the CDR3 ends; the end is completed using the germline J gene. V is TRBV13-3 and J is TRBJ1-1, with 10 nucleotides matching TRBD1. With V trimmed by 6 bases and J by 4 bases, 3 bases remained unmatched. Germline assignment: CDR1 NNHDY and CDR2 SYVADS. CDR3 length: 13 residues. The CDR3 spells CASKTGGFTEVFF. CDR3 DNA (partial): TGTGCCAGCAAGACAGGGGGCTTCACA.

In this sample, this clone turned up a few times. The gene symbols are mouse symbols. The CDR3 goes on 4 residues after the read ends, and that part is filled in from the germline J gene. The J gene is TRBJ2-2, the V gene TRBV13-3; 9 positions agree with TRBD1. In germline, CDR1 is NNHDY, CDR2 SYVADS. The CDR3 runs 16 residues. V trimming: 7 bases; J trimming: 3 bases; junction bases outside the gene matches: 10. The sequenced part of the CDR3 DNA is TGTGCCAGCGGAGCCCGACAGGGGGGAGACACCGGG. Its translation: CASGARQGGDTG. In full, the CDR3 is CASGARQGGDTGQLYF. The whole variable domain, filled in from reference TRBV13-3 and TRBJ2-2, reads EAAVTQSPRSKVAVTGGKVTLSCHQTNNHDYMYWYRQDTGHGLRLIHYSYVADSTEKGDIPDGYKASRPSQENFSLILELASLSQTAVYFCASGARQGGDTGQLYFGEGSKLTVL.

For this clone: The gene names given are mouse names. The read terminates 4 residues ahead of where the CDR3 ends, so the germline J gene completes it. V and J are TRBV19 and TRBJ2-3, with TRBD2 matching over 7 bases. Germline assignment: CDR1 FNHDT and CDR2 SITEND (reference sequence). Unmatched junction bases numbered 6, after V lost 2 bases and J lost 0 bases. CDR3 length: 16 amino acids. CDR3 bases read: TGTGCCAGCAGTATTACCTGGGGGAATAGTGCAGAA. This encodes CASSITWGNSAE. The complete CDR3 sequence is CASSITWGNSAETLYF.

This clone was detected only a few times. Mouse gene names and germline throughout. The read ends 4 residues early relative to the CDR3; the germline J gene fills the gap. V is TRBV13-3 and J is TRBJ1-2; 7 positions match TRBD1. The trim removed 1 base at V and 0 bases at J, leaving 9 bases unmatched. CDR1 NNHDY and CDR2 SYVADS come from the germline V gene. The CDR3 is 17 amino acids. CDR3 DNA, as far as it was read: TGTGCCAGCAGTGATCGACAGGGAGGGAGATCAAACTCC. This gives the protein CASSDRQGGRSNS. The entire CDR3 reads CASSDRQGGRSNSDYTF.

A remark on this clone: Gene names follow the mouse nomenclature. The sequenced part of the CDR3 DNA is TGTGCCAGCAGTGATGCCCAGGGCCCAAACTCC. This translates into CASSDAQGPNS. The complete CDR3 reads CASSDAQGPNSDYTF. The chain couples TRBV13-3 to TRBJ1-2; TRBD1 might be the D (5 bases). The read terminates 4 residues before the CDR3 end, so the remaining end is supplied by the germline J gene. Germline CDR1 and CDR2: NNHDY and SYVADS. This CDR3 contains 15 residues. V dropped 0 bases and J dropped 0 bases, with 9 bases sitting between them.

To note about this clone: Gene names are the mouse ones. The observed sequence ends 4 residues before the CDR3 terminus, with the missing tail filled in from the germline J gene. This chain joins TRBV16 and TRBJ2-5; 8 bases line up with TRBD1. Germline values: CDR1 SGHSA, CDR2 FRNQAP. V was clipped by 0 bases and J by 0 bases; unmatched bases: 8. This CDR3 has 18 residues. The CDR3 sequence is CASSLEVTGALNQDTQYF. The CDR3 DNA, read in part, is TGTGCAAGCAGCTTAGAAGTGACAGGGGCTCTTAACCAAGAC.

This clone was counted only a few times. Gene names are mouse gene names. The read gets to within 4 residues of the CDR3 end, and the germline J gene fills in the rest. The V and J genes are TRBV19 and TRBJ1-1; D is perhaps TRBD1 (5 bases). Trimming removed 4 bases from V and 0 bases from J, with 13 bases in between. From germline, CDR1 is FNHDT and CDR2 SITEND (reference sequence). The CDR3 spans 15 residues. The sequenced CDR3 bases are TGTGCCAGCAGTGTCGACAGCCTTGCAAACACA. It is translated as CASSVDSLANT. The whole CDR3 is CASSVDSLANTEVFF.

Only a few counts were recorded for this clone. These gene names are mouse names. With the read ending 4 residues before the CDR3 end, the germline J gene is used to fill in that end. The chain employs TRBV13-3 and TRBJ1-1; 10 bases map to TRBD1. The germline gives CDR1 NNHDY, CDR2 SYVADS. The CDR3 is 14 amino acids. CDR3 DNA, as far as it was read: TGTGCCAGCAGGCCAGGACAGGGGGGGACA. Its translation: CASRPGQGGT. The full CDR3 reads CASRPGQGGTEVFF.

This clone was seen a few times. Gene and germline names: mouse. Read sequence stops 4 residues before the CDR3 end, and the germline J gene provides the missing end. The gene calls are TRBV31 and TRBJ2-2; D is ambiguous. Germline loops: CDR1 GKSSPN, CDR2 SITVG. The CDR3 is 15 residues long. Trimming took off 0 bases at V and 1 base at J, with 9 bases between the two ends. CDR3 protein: CAWSLGRLNTGQLYF. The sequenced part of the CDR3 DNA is TGTGCCTGGAGTCTGGGCAGACTAAACACCGGG.

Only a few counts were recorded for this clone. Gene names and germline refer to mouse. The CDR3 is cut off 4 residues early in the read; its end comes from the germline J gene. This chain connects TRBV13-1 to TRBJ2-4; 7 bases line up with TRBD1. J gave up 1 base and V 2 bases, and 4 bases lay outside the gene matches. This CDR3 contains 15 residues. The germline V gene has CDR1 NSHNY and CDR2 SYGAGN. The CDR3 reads CASSEDRRGQNTLYF. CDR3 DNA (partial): TGTGCCAGCAGTGAGGACAGGAGGGGTCAAAAC.

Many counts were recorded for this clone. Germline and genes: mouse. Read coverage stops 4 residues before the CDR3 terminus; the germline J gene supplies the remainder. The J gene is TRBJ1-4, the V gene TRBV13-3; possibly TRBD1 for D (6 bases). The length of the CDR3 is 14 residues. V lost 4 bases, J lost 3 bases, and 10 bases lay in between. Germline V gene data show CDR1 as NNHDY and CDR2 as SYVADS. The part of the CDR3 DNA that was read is TGTGCCAGCAGTCCTCAGGGGCCCAACGAA. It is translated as CASSPQGPNE. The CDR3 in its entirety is CASSPQGPNERLFF.

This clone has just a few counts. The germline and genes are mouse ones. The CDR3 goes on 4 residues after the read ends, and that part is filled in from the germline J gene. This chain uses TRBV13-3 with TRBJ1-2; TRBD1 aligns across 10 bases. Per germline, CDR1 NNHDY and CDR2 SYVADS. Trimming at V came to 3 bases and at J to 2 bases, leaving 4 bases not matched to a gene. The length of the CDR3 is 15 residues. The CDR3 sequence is CASSAPDRGNSDYTF. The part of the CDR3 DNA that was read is TGTGCCAGCAGTGCCCCGGACAGGGGGAACTCC.

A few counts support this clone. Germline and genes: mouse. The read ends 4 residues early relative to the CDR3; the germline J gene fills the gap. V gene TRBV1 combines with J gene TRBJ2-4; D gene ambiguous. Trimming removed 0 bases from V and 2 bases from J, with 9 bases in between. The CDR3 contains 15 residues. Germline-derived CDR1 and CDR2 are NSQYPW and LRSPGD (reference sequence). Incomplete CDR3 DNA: TGCACCTGCAGTGCAGATTGGCTGGATCAAAAC. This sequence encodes CTCSADWLDQN. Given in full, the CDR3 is CTCSADWLDQNTLYF.

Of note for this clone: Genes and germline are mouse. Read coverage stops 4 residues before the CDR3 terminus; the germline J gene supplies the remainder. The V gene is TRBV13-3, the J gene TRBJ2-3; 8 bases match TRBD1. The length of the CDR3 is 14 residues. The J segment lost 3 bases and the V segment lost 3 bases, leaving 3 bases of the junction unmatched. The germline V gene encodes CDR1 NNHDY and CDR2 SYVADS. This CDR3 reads CASSGGDRAETLYF. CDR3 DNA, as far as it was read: TGTGCCAGCAGTGGGGGGGACAGGGCAGAA.

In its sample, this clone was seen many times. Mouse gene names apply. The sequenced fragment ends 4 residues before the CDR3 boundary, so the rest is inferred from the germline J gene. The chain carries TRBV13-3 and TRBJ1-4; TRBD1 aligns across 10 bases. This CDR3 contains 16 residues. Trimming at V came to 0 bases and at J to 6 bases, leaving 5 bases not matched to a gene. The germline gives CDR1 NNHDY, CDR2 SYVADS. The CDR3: CASSDAGDRGHERLFF. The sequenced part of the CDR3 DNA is TGTGCCAGCAGTGATGCAGGGGACAGGGGCCACGAA.

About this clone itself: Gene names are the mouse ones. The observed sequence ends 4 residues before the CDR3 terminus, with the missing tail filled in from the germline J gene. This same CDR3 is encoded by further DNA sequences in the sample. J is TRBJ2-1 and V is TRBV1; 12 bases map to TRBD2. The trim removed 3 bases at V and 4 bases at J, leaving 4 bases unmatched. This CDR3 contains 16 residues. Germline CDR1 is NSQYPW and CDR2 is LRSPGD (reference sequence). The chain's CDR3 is CTCSAETGGAYAEQFF. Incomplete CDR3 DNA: TGCACCTGCAGTGCGGAGACTGGGGGGGCGTATGCT.

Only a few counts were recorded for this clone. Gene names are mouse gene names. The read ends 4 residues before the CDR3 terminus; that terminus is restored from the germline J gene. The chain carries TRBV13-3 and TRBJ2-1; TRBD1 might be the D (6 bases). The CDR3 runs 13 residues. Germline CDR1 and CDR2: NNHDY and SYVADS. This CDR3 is CASSGQVGAEQFF. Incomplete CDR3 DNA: TGTGCCAGCAGTGGACAGGTGGGGGCT.

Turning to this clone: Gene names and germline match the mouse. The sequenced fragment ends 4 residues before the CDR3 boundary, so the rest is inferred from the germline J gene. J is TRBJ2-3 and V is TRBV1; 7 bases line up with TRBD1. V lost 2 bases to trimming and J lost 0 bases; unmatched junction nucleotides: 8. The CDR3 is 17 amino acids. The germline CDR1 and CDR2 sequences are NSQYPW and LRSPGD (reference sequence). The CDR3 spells CTCSATRGTTSAETLYF. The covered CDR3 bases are TGCACCTGCAGTGCAACCAGGGGGACAACTAGTGCAGAA.

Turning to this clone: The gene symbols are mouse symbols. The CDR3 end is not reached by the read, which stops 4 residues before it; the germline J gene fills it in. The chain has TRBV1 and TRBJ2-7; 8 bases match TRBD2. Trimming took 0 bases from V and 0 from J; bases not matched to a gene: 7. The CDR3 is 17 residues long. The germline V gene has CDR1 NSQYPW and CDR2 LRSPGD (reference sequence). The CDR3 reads CTCSADSTGGSSYEQYF. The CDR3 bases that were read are TGCACCTGCAGTGCAGATAGCACTGGGGGTTCCTCCTAT.